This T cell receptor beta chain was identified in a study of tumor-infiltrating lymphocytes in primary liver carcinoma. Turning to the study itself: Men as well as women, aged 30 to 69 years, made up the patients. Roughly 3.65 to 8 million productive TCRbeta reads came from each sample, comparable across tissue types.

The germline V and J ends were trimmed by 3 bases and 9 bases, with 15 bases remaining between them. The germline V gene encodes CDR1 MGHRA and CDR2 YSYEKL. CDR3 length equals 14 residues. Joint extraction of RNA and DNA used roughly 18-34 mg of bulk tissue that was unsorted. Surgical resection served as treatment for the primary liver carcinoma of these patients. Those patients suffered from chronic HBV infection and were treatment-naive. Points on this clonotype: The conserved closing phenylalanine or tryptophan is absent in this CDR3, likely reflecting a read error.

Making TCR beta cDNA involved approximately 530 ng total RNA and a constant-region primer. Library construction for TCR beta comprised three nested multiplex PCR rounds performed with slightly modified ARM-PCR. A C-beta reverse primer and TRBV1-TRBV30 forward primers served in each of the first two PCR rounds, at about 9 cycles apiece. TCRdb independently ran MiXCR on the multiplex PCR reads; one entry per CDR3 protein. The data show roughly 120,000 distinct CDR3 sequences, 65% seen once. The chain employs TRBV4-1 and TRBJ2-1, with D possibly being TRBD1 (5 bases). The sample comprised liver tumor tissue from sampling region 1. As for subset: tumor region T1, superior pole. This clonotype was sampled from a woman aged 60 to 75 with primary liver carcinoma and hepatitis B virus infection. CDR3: CASSHVTGVCEQFL. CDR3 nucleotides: TGCGCCAGCAGCCATGTAACAGGCGTATGTGAGCAGTTCCTC.